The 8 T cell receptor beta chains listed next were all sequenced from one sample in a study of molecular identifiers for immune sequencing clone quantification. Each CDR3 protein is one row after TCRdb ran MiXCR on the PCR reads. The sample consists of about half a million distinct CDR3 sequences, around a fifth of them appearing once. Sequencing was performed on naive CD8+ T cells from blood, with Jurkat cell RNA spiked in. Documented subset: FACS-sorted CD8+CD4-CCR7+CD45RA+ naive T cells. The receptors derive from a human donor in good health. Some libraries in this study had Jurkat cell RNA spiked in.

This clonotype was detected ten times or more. CDR3 coding DNA: TGTGCCAGCAGTGATCCAGCGGGAGGGTTGACCGGGGAGCTGTTTTTT. Its translation: CASSDPAGGLTGELFF. The chain carries TRBV2 and TRBJ2-2; 10 nucleotides line up with TRBD2. The CDR3 runs 16 residues. The germline gives CDR1 SNHLY, CDR2 FYNNEI. V was pared by 3 bases and J by 5 bases, with 6 bases of the junction left unmatched.

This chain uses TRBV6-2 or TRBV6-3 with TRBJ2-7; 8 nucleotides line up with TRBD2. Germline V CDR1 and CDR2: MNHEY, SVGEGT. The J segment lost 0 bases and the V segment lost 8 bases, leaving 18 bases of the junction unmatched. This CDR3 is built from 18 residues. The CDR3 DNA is TGTGCCAGCGAAACCCCCTACCCGGGAGGGCCCAGCTCCTACGAGCAGTACTTC. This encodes CASETPYPGGPSSYEQYF.

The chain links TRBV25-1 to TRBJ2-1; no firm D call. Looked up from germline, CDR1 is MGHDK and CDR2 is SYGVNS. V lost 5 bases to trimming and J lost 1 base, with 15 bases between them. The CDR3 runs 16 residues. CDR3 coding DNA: TGTGCCAGCAGTAGACAACGGACGTCGTCCTACAATGAGCAGTTCTTC. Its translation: CASSRQRTSSYNEQFF.

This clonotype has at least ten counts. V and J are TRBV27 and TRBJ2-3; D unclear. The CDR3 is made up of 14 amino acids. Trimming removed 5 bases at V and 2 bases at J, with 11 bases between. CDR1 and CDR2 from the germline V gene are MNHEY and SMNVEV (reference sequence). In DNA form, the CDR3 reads TGTGCCAGCAGTGGGATACCAGTCACAGATACGCAGTATTTT. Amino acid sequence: CASSGIPVTDTQYF.

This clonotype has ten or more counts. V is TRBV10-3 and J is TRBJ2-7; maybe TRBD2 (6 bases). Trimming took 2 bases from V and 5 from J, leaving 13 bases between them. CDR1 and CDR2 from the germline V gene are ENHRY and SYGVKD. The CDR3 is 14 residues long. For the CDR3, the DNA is TGTGCCATCAGTGAGGGCAGGGCTAGCGACGAGCAGTACTTC. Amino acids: CAISEGRASDEQYF.

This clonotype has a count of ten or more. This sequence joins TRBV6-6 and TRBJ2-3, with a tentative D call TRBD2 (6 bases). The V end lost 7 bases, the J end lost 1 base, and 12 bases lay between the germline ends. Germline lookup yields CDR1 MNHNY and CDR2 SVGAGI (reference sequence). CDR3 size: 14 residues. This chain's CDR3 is CASMSGGGTDTQYF. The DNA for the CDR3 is TGTGCCAGCATGTCTGGCGGGGGCACAGATACGCAGTATTTT.

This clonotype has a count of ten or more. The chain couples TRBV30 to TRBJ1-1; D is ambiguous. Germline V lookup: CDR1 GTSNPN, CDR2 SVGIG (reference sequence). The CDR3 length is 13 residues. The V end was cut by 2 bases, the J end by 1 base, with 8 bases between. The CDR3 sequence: CAWSPAANTEAFF. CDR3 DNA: TGTGCCTGGAGTCCTGCAGCGAACACTGAAGCTTTCTTT.

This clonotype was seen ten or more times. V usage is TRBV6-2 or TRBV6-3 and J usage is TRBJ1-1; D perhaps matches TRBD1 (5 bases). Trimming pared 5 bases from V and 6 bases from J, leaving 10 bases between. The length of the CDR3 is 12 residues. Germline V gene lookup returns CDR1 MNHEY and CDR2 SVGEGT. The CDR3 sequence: CASSRGVPEAFF. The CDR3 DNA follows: TGTGCCAGCAGTCGAGGGGTCCCTGAAGCTTTCTTT.